This entry is about one T cell receptor (beta chain). These data belong to a study of T cell responses to AZD1222 COVID-19 vaccine. Assay used: immunoSEQ multiplex PCR; TCRdb lists only in-frame clones, some missing. The data show some 150,000 clones, 75% to 95% seen once. From germline, CDR1 is LGHNA and CDR2 YSLEER. The length of the CDR3 is 17 residues. Trimming at V came to 2 bases and at J to 6 bases, leaving 12 bases not matched to a gene. The rearrangement uses TRBV4-3 and TRBJ2-3; 9 positions match TRBD2. Sequenced here: peripheral blood, sampled on day 0 of AZD1222 vaccination. The clonotype originates from an adult in good health. The CDR3 region is CASSQQSIAGAGDTQYF. In nucleotides, the CDR3 is TGCGCCAGCAGCCAACAATCAATAGCGGGGGCGGGTGATACGCAGTATTTT.